This T cell receptor beta chain was identified during a study of T-cell reconstitution after alpha-beta-depleted transplantation in children. This CDR3 contains 19 residues. V was clipped by 6 bases and J by 8 bases; unmatched bases: 16. This clonotype has only a few counts. The library targeted TCRbeta and was prepared with unique molecular identifiers. TCRdb recomputed calls from the PCR reads with MiXCR, one row per CDR3 protein. The sample has about 540,000 distinct CDR3 sequences, approximately 16% seen once. The gene calls are TRBV12-3 or TRBV12-4 and TRBJ2-1, with 16 positions matching TRBD2. The sample was PBMCs from the stem cell graft donor, taken from the stem cell graft. The sequence came from a human donor who donated a stem cell graft to a child with acute lymphoblastic leukemia. CDR3 region: CASSVTGTSGRAKEDEQFF. CDR3 DNA sequence: TGTGCCAGCAGCGTAACCGGGACTAGCGGGAGGGCCAAGGAGGATGAGCAGTTCTTC.